This T cell receptor beta chain appears in the sequencing data of a study of blood T cell repertoires in COVID-19. As for the study in general: T cells, B-cell-depleted T cells, or PBMCs provided the cDNA or gDNA that served as material.

Participants had their cohort set by participant-reported clinical history. Within 2 weeks of study entry, exposed participants had contacted a PCR-confirmed or clinician-diagnosed COVID-19 case. Per the study methods: Estimation of nucleated cell counts was performed using reference gene primer amplification. Measured with immunoSEQ multiplex PCR; TCRdb has only the in-frame clones, and not every one. That table gives V, J and clone size, and the DNA gave D and trimming. The sample contains about 240,000 clones, 83% of which appear only once. This CDR3 spans 13 amino acids. V lost 2 bases to trimming and J lost 2 bases, with 6 bases between them. Germline loops: CDR1 SGHAT, CDR2 FQDESV (reference sequence).

Source material: PBMCs or T cells enriched from blood (not recorded which). This TCR came from a woman in her 40s who had been exposed to COVID-19. The rearrangement links TRBV11-1 to TRBJ1-1; D remains ambiguous. The chain's CDR3 is CASSLQTNTEAFF. The CDR3, as DNA: TGTGCCAGCAGCTTACAAACTAACACTGAAGCTTTCTTT.